One and the same sample provided the 10 T cell receptor beta chains below, sequenced in a study of monozygotic twins with inflammatory bowel disease. TCRdb re-analyzed the 5' RACE reads; it lists each CDR3 protein once, without DNA. Its table lists 200,000 to 250,000 distinct CDR3 sequences. Input material: blood. The receptor source for this set is a human donor with ulcerative colitis or Crohn's disease, or a healthy co-twin of an affected twin (not recorded which).

The chain carries TRBV20-1 and TRBJ2-2; TCRdb reports TRBD2, a call that lacks DNA to check it against. Germline lookup yields CDR1 DFQATT and CDR2 SNEGSKA (reference sequence). The CDR3 loop spans 15 amino acids. The chain's CDR3 is CSASPASKRNGELFF.

The gene calls are TRBV4-2 and TRBJ1-5. In germline, CDR1 is LGHNA, CDR2 YNFKEQ. CDR3 length: 13 amino acids. The CDR3 sequence is CASSRISNQPQHF.

The J gene is TRBJ2-1, the V gene TRBV18. From germline, CDR1 is KGHSH and CDR2 LQKENI. The CDR3 is 15 amino acids. The CDR3 here is CASSPRDPKYNEQFF.

The J gene is TRBJ2-3, the V gene TRBV4-2; TCRdb calls TRBD2, which cannot be checked without DNA. The germline V gene has CDR1 LGHNA and CDR2 YNFKEQ. The CDR3 has 16 amino acids. This CDR3 reads CASSQGGGAGPDTQYF.

This chain uses TRBV5-5 with TRBJ2-5; checking the TCRdb D call of TRBD1 is not possible without DNA. Germline assignment: CDR1 SGHKS and CDR2 YYEKEE (reference sequence). The CDR3 has 17 amino acids. The CDR3 reads CASSSRFRQGLEETQYF.

The genes are TRBV7-2 and TRBJ2-5; TCRdb picks TRBD1, but there is no DNA to check that call. The CDR3 runs 14 residues. Germline V gene lookup returns CDR1 SGHTA and CDR2 FQGNSA. The CDR3 here is CASSEGTGKETQYF.

The chain couples TRBV19 to TRBJ1-1; TCRdb names TRBD1, which stays unverified in the absence of DNA. CDR3 length: 12 amino acids. The germline V gene encodes CDR1 LNHDA and CDR2 SQIVND (reference sequence). The CDR3 loop reads CASSPGQGQAFF.

The chain carries TRBV5-1 and TRBJ2-2; with no DNA, the TCRdb D assignment of TRBD1 cannot be verified. Germline loops: CDR1 SGHRS, CDR2 YFSETQ. The CDR3 loop spans 14 amino acids. Here the CDR3 reads CASRTGENTGELFF.

The chain carries TRBV12-3 or TRBV12-4 and TRBJ1-3; TCRdb's D call, TRBD1, is unchecked because there is no DNA. The CDR3 contains 16 residues. CDR3 region: CASSPRQGEAGNTIYF.

This chain links TRBV7-8 with TRBJ2-5. CDR1 and CDR2 (germline): SGHVS, FQNEAQ. This CDR3 region has 13 residues. The CDR3 loop is CASSASGAETQYF.